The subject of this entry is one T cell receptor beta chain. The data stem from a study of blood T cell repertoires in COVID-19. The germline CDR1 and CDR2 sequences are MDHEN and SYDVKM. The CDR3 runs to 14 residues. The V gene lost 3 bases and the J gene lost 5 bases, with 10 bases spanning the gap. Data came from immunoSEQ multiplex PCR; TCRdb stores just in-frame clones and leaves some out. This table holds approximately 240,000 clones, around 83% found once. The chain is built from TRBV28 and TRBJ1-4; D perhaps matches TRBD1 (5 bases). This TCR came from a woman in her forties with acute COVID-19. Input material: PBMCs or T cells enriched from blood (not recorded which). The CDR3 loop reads CASSFPGRNEKLFF. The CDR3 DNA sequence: TGTGCCAGCAGTTTCCCAGGGAGGAATGAAAAACTGTTTTTT. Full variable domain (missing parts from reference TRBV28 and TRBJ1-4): DVKVTQSSRYLVKRTGEKVFLECVQDMDHENMFWYRQDPGLGLRLIYFSYDVKMKEKGDIPEGYSVSREKKERFSLILESASTNQTSMYLCASSFPGRNEKLFFGSGTQLSVL.